The 19 T cell receptor beta chains below were found in one sample sequenced in a study of cytomegalovirus exposure and HLA in healthy donors. 13 Jbeta primers and 60 Vbeta primers were used for the PCR. Using immunoSEQ multiplex PCR, the repertoire was profiled, and TCRdb retains in-frame clones only, with some absent. There are 200,000 to 300,000 clones in the sample; 82% occur only once, and 5.4% lies in the top ten. The sample consisted of PBMCs. The origin of the receptors is a woman aged 40 to 50 in good health and CMV-seropositive.

This clone was counted between two and nine times. This chain joins TRBV7-9 and TRBJ1-2; unclear D gene. V lost 1 base to trimming and J lost 8 bases, with 5 bases between them. The CDR3 is 11 residues long. Germline V gene lookup returns CDR1 SEHNR and CDR2 FQNEAQ (reference sequence). The CDR3 region has the DNA TGTGCCAGCAGCTTAGAGCGGGGCTACACCTTC. This translates into CASSLERGYTF.

As DNA, the CDR3 is TGTGCCAGCAGCTTGGGAGGGCGGGGGACGATGAACACTGAAGCTTTCTTT. Residues: CASSLGGRGTMNTEAFF. V usage is TRBV5-4 and J usage is TRBJ1-1; D perhaps matches TRBD1 (5 bases). V was clipped by 0 bases and J by 0 bases, with 15 bases between them. CDR1 is SGHNT, CDR2 YYREEE, per germline (reference sequence). The length of the CDR3 is 17 residues. Variable domain in full (rest from reference TRBV5-4 and TRBJ1-1): ETGVTQSPTHLIKTRGQQVTLRCSSQSGHNTVSWYQQALGQGPQFIFQYYREEENGRGNFPPRFSGLQFPNYSSELNVNALELDDSALYLCASSLGGRGTMNTEAFFGQGTRLTVV.

This clone was detected once. The rearrangement joins TRBV30 to TRBJ2-7, with 11 bases aligning to TRBD1. V shed 5 bases and J 4 bases; nucleotides not matched to a gene: 4. The CDR3 consists of 13 residues. Germline loops: CDR1 GTSNPN, CDR2 SVGIG (reference sequence). The CDR3 reads CAWGTGGRYEQYF. CDR3 DNA sequence: TGTGCCTGGGGGACAGGGGGAAGGTACGAGCAGTACTTC.

The chain is built from TRBV27 and TRBJ2-5; no definite D call. The end of the DNA fits TRBJ2-7 better, so the J call may be wrong. The CDR3 has 13 amino acids. Germline CDR1 MNHEY, CDR2 SMNVEV (reference sequence). CDR3 loop: CASSFDSTYEQYF. CDR3 coding DNA: TGTGCCAGCAGTTTTGACTCAACCTACGAGCAGTACTTC.

As DNA, the CDR3 is TGTGCCAGCTCACCAGTTCAGGCAGCCTCGAACACTGAAGCTTTCTTT. Its protein product is CASSPVQAASNTEAFF. This chain uses TRBV18 with TRBJ1-1; D is ambiguous. The CDR3 contains 16 residues. Deletions cut 2 bases from V and 1 base from J, with 14 bases between. The V gene's germline CDR1 is KGHSH and CDR2 LQKENI. The variable domain in full, with the rest retrieved from reference TRBV18 and TRBJ1-1, is NAGVMQNPRHLVRRRGQEARLRCSPMKGHSHVYWYRQLPEEGLKFMVYLQKENIIDESGMPKERFSAEFPKEGPSILRIQQVVRGDSAAYFCASSPVQAASNTEAFFGQGTRLTVV.

V is TRBV9 and J is TRBJ2-1; D is possibly TRBD2 (5 bases). The V end lost 4 bases, the J end lost 0 bases, and 8 bases lay between the germline ends. This CDR3 has 14 amino acids. CDR1 is SGDLS, CDR2 YYNGEE, per germline. The DNA of the CDR3 is TGTGCCAGCAGCCCTAGCAGCTCCTACAATGAGCAGTTCTTC. This codes for CASSPSSSYNEQFF.

V and J are TRBV5-4 and TRBJ2-7; TRBD2 aligns across 15 bases. Per the germline V gene, CDR1 is SGHNT and CDR2 is YYREEE (reference sequence). This CDR3 is 19 amino acids long. Unmatched junction bases numbered 11, after V lost 4 bases and J lost 0 bases. CDR3 DNA: TGTGCCAGCAGCCCTGGGACTAGCGGGAGGACTATCCTCTCCTACGAGCAGTACTTC. It yields the protein CASSPGTSGRTILSYEQYF.

This sequence joins TRBV6-5 and TRBJ1-2; D ambiguous. Trimming took off 10 bases at V and 8 bases at J, with 20 bases between the two ends. This CDR3 region has 13 residues. Germline assignment: CDR1 MNHEY and CDR2 SVGAGI. The CDR3 DNA follows: TGTGCCATCGCGAACCCGGGCGGGTGGGGCTACACCTTC. It yields the protein CAIANPGGWGYTF.

The rearrangement links TRBV19 to TRBJ2-1, with D possibly TRBD1 on 6 matching bases. This CDR3 is 16 amino acids long. Trimming removed 6 bases at V and 0 bases at J, with 15 bases between. The germline V gene has CDR1 LNHDA and CDR2 SQIVND (reference sequence). The CDR3 is CASSIPQGISYNEQFF. The CDR3 DNA reads TGTGCCAGTAGCATACCACAGGGAATCTCCTACAATGAGCAGTTCTTC.

In its sample, this clone was seen a few times. The gene calls are TRBV27 and TRBJ1-2; 8 positions match TRBD1. The CDR3 runs 14 residues. CDR1 and CDR2 from the germline V gene are MNHEY and SMNVEV (reference sequence). J lost 7 bases, V lost 5 bases, and 9 bases had no gene match. The CDR3 spells CASSRSTGVVGYTF. The CDR3 bases are TGTGCCAGCAGTCGGTCGACAGGGGTGGTTGGCTACACCTTC.

CDR3 nucleotide sequence: TGTGCCAGCAGCTCTGACACCGGGGAGCTGTTTTTT. Translation: CASSSDTGELFF. V and J are TRBV11-3 and TRBJ2-2; D is undetermined. The germline V and J ends were trimmed by 4 bases and 3 bases, with 3 bases remaining between them. This CDR3 has 12 amino acids. Germline assignment: CDR1 SGHNT and CDR2 YENEEA.

The V gene is TRBV6-1, the J gene TRBJ2-1; D is ambiguous. V was cut by 2 bases and J by 0 bases, with 8 bases left in between. CDR1 is MNHNS and CDR2 is SASEGT in the germline V gene. The CDR3 extends over 15 amino acids. DNA of the CDR3: TGTGCCAGCAGTGAACTGGCAATCTCCTACAATGAGCAGTTCTTC. It is translated as CASSELAISYNEQFF.

V usage is TRBV18 and J usage is TRBJ2-7, with D unclear. There are 15 residues in the CDR3. V lost 0 bases and J lost 4, with 13 bases in between. Germline CDR1 and CDR2: KGHSH and LQKENI. CDR3 bases: TGTGCCAGCTCACCACCGGAGACGGGTGGGTACGAGCAGTACTTC. As protein: CASSPPETGGYEQYF.

In nucleotides, the CDR3 is TGTGCCTGGGGGCCAGGGCGCAATCAGCCCCAGCATTTT. Amino acid sequence: CAWGPGRNQPQHF. V usage is TRBV30 and J usage is TRBJ1-5, with D maybe TRBD1 (5 bases). The germline gives CDR1 GTSNPN, CDR2 SVGIG (reference sequence). V was shortened by 5 bases and J by 2 bases, with 10 bases between the two germline ends. The CDR3 is 13 amino acids.

V is TRBV19 and J is TRBJ1-2; 9 nucleotides match TRBD1. The CDR3 length is 15 residues. Germline lookup yields CDR1 LNHDA and CDR2 SQIVND (reference sequence). The J segment lost 1 base and the V segment lost 5 bases, leaving 5 bases of the junction unmatched. The CDR3 spells CASSAQGALNYGYTF. The DNA of the CDR3 is TGTGCCAGTAGTGCACAGGGGGCGCTTAACTATGGCTACACCTTC.

The CDR3 sequence: CSVDPQGRIAFF. CDR3 DNA sequence: TGCAGCGTTGACCCCCAGGGGCGCATAGCTTTCTTT. V is TRBV29-1 and J is TRBJ1-1; D is perhaps TRBD1 (6 bases). Germline V CDR1 and CDR2: SQVTM, ANQGSEA. V lost 3 bases to trimming and J lost 10 bases, with 15 bases between them. This CDR3 region has 12 residues.

This rearrangement joins TRBV15 to TRBJ1-4; 8 nucleotides align to TRBD1. V was pared by 5 bases and J by 6 bases, with 8 bases of the junction left unmatched. CDR3 size: 15 residues. Germline lookup yields CDR1 LNHNV and CDR2 YYDKDF (reference sequence). The CDR3 bases are TGTGCCACCAGCGCACTGGTGACAGGGGATGAAAAACTGTTTTTT. This encodes CATSALVTGDEKLFF. The full variable domain, with the rest looked up from reference TRBV15 and TRBJ1-4, is DAMVIQNPRYQVTQFGKPVTLSCSQTLNHNVMYWYQQKSSQAPKLLFHYYDKDFNNEADTPDNFQSRRPNTSFCFLDIRSPGLGDTAMYLCATSALVTGDEKLFFGSGTQLSVL.

In its sample, this clone was seen once. This CDR3 reads CASSPGGQGRTEAFF. As DNA, the CDR3 is TGCGCCAGCAGCCCTGGGGGACAGGGTCGCACTGAAGCTTTCTTT. The V and J genes are TRBV5-1 and TRBJ1-1; 9 bases fit TRBD1. This CDR3 comprises 15 residues. The ends lost 4 bases at V and 4 bases at J; junction bases unmatched: 8. Germline CDR1 is SGHRS and CDR2 is YFSETQ.

The chain uses TRBV2 and TRBJ2-3, with 11 bases that match TRBD1. Germline V gives CDR1 SNHLY, CDR2 FYNNEI. V lost 6 bases to trimming and J lost 3 bases; unmatched junction nucleotides: 5. This CDR3 has 15 amino acids. As DNA, the CDR3 is TGTGCCAGCAGCCTGGGACAGGGGGGGACAGATACGCAGTATTTT. This codes for CASSLGQGGTDTQYF.